The 25 T cell receptor beta chains given below trace back to one sample, sequenced in a study of cytomegalovirus exposure and HLA in healthy donors. In the PCR, 60 Vbeta and 13 Jbeta primers were used. The repertoire was sequenced with immunoSEQ multiplex PCR; TCRdb's copy has only in-frame clones and lacks some. The data contain around 100,000 clones, 75% of them seen just once; the ten biggest clones take up roughly 14%. The sample was PBMCs. All receptors come from a male donor in good health and CMV-seropositive.

This CDR3 reads CASSLAGGQYSGNTIYF. DNA for the CDR3: TGCGCCAGCAGCTTGGCAGGGGGCCAATACTCTGGAAACACCATATATTTT. The V gene is TRBV5-1, the J gene TRBJ1-3, with 8 bases aligning to TRBD1. Germline trimming cut 0 bases from V and 0 bases from J; bases unmatched to any gene: 5. The CDR3 consists of 17 residues. Per germline, CDR1 SGHRS and CDR2 YFSETQ.

This clone showed up just a few times. This CDR3 is CSAITTGGYTF. The CDR3, as DNA: TGCAGTGCTATTACGACAGGGGGCTACACCTTC. V is TRBV20-1 and J is TRBJ1-2, with 7 bases fitting TRBD1. Germline V gene data show CDR1 as DFQATT and CDR2 as SNEGSKA (reference sequence). The junction had 4 bases not matched to a gene; V was cut back by 4 bases and J by 8 bases. This CDR3 comprises 11 residues.

Comments on this clone: Other DNA variants within this sample encode the same CDR3. V is TRBV5-4 and J is TRBJ1-4; TRBD1 is a possible D gene (6 bases). The CDR3 is 14 residues long. Trimming shortened V by 3 bases and J by 5 bases, and 11 bases separated the two germline ends. CDR1 and CDR2 (germline): SGHNT, YYREEE (reference sequence). The DNA of the CDR3 is TGTGCCAGCAGCTCCGGGGGGCTGAATGAAAAACTGTTTTTT. It yields the protein CASSSGGLNEKLFF.

The chain is built from TRBV5-1 and TRBJ2-1; 9 positions agree with TRBD2. V shed 3 bases, J shed 5 bases, and the junction held 9 bases outside the gene matches. Germline CDR1 and CDR2: SGHRS and YFSETQ. The CDR3 has 16 amino acids. The CDR3 DNA follows: TGCGCCAGCAGCTCGACCATTGCGGGGGGGCACAATGAGCAGTTCTTC. Amino acid sequence: CASSSTIAGGHNEQFF.

The chain is built from TRBV10-1 and TRBJ1-3; perhaps TRBD1 as D (6 bases). V dropped 4 bases and J dropped 2 bases, with 6 bases sitting between them. The CDR3 runs 13 residues. Germline V lookup: CDR1 WNHNN, CDR2 SYGVQD (reference sequence). Here the CDR3 reads CASSGTAGNTIYF. Written as DNA, the CDR3 is TGCGCCAGCAGTGGGACAGCTGGAAACACCATATATTTT.

The chain links TRBV30 to TRBJ1-3; D unresolved. V gave up 0 bases and J gave up 7 bases, with 13 bases separating them. Germline V gene lookup returns CDR1 GTSNPN and CDR2 SVGIG (reference sequence). This CDR3 spans 14 amino acids. The CDR3 DNA reads as TGTGCCTGGAGTGTCCTGCGGGCGGACAACACCATATATTTT. Protein sequence: CAWSVLRADNTIYF.

This sequence joins TRBV7-3 and TRBJ2-5; D is perhaps TRBD2 (5 bases). V was trimmed by 3 bases and J by 2 bases, leaving 13 bases between them. This CDR3 has 15 amino acids. Looked up from germline, CDR1 is SGHTA and CDR2 is FQGTGA. The CDR3 region has the DNA TGTGCCAGCAGCTTGAGAATCGGGGAACAAGAGACCCAGTACTTC. It translates to CASSLRIGEQETQYF.

The chain employs TRBV20-1 and TRBJ1-1; D unresolved. CDR1 and CDR2 (germline): DFQATT, SNEGSKA (reference sequence). The CDR3 has 11 residues. V was pared by 5 bases and J by 9 bases, with 13 bases between. CDR3 coding DNA: TGCAGTGCTGATGGGCAGCATAAAGCTTTCTTT. It yields the protein CSADGQHKAFF.

The CDR3 region has the DNA TGTGCCAGTAGTATAGGGCAGGCCAATGGCTACACCTTC. Encoded protein: CASSIGQANGYTF. This chain joins TRBV19 and TRBJ1-2; no firm D call. Germline V gene sequence: CDR1 LNHDA, CDR2 SQIVND (reference sequence). The V gene lost 1 base and the J gene lost 6 bases, with 9 bases spanning the gap. The CDR3 is 13 amino acids.

The chain uses TRBV10-1 and TRBJ2-1, with a weak D call TRBD2 (5 bases). The germline CDR1 and CDR2 sequences are WNHNN and SYGVQD (reference sequence). The length of the CDR3 is 11 residues. Trimming removed 7 bases at V and 10 bases at J, with 11 bases between. The CDR3 DNA follows: TGCGCCAGCAAGGAGGTCCGCGAGCAGTTCTTC. Its protein product is CASKEVREQFF.

The chain uses TRBV11-2 and TRBJ1-5, with D perhaps TRBD1 (5 bases). The CDR3 spans 16 residues. Per the germline V gene, CDR1 is SGHAT and CDR2 is FQNNGV. Trimming took 8 bases from V and 9 from J, leaving 26 bases between them. CDR3 coding DNA: TGTGCCAGCTTTGACCTTATCAGGGAAATCCCCTCGCCCCAGCATTTT. It yields the protein CASFDLIREIPSPQHF.

The CDR3 DNA follows: TGTGCCAGCGCCCGGGAAAGAGGCAATCAGCCCCAGCATTTT. Amino acids: CASARERGNQPQHF. J is TRBJ1-5 and V is TRBV18, with no clear D. CDR1 and CDR2 (germline): KGHSH, LQKENI. The CDR3 runs to 14 residues. Trimming left V 8 bases short and J 2 bases short, with 13 bases between.

Only one count was recorded for this clone. The chain employs TRBV14 and TRBJ2-5, with D perhaps matching TRBD1 (5 bases). Germline lookup yields CDR1 SGHDN and CDR2 FVKESK. V lost 2 bases, J lost 4 bases, and 14 bases lay in between. This CDR3 contains 15 residues. The CDR3: CASSQWTPMVETQYF. The CDR3 coding sequence is TGTGCCAGCAGCCAATGGACACCTATGGTAGAGACCCAGTACTTC.

This clone was observed a single time. The chain couples TRBV2 to TRBJ2-5; 9 bases map to TRBD2. Germline V lookup: CDR1 SNHLY, CDR2 FYNNEI. With V trimmed by 8 bases and J by 2 bases, 9 bases remained unmatched. The CDR3 totals 15 residues. The CDR3 spells CASGLEAGGQETQYF. DNA for the CDR3: TGTGCCAGCGGGTTGGAGGCGGGGGGGCAAGAGACCCAGTACTTC.

This clone was seen only once. The V and J genes are TRBV19 and TRBJ1-1; D might be TRBD1 (5 bases). CDR3 length: 13 amino acids. Trimming shortened V by 3 bases and J by 8 bases, and 13 bases separated the two germline ends. Germline CDR1 reads LNHDA; CDR2 reads SQIVND (reference sequence). The CDR3 loop reads CASSMGLAGEAFF. CDR3 DNA: TGTGCCAGTAGTATGGGTTTGGCAGGGGAAGCTTTCTTT.

The chain recombines TRBV13 with TRBJ2-4; D is unclear. The CDR3 has 12 residues. Germline V gene data show CDR1 as PRHDT and CDR2 as FYEKMQ (reference sequence). The V end lost 2 bases, the J end lost 3 bases, and 2 bases lay between the germline ends. CDR3 bases: TGTGCCAGCAGCTTACTCAAAAACATTCAGTACTTC. Amino acid sequence: CASSLLKNIQYF.

CDR3 nucleotide sequence: TGTGCCAGCAGCTTGCCTCCTAGCGGGGGGGTAACCTACGAGCAGTACTTC. The encoded protein is CASSLPPSGGVTYEQYF. The chain joins TRBV5-8 to TRBJ2-7; 12 bases are shared with TRBD2. V trimming: 1 base; J trimming: 2 bases; junction bases outside the gene matches: 7. CDR3 length: 17 residues. Germline CDR1 reads SGHTS; CDR2 reads YDEGEE.

J is TRBJ1-1 and V is TRBV7-3, with no clear D. The germline V gene encodes CDR1 SGHTA and CDR2 FQGTGA. Trimming cost V 3 bases and J 1 base, with 6 bases left between them. This CDR3 has 13 residues. This chain's CDR3 is CASSFQENTEAFF. The CDR3 region has the DNA TGTGCCAGCAGCTTTCAGGAGAACACTGAAGCTTTCTTT.

The gene calls are TRBV9 and TRBJ2-2; D may be TRBD2 (7 bases). The germline V gene encodes CDR1 SGDLS and CDR2 YYNGEE. The CDR3 is 16 amino acids. V lost 0 bases and J 5 bases, leaving 14 bases between the germline ends. The CDR3 bases are TGTGCCAGCAGCGTAGTTGGGGGGGCAGGGACCGGGGAGCTGTTTTTT. Its translation: CASSVVGGAGTGELFF.

The chain is built from TRBV7-2 and TRBJ2-2, with 11 bases matching TRBD2. With V trimmed by 1 base and J by 5 bases, 6 bases remained unmatched. Germline-derived CDR1 and CDR2 are SGHTA and FQGNSA. CDR3 size: 17 residues. CDR3 region: CASSLGSLAGGTGELFF. The CDR3 nucleotides are TGTGCCAGCAGCTTAGGGAGTCTAGCGGGGGGAACCGGGGAGCTGTTTTTT. The whole variable domain, filled in from reference TRBV7-2 and TRBJ2-2, reads GAGVSQSPSNKVTEKGKDVELRCDPISGHTALYWYRQSLGQGLEFLIYFQGNSAPDKSGLPSDRFSAERTGGSVSTLTIQRTQQEDSAVYLCASSLGSLAGGTGELFFGEGSRLTVL.

This clone was recorded once. The chain recombines TRBV21-1 with TRBJ1-1; the DNA was not compared with TRBD1, the D call given in the table. TRBV21-1 corresponds to a pseudogene. This CDR3 region has 18 residues. The CDR3 loop reads CASSLKTELQGAHTEAFF. In nucleotides, the CDR3 is TGTGCCAGCAGCCTTAAAACAGAGCTACAGGGGGCGCACACTGAAGCTTTCTTT.

The rearrangement links TRBV2 to TRBJ2-2, with TRBD2 matching 13 bases. Per germline, CDR1 SNHLY and CDR2 FYNNEI. This CDR3 is built from 15 residues. V shed 9 bases, J shed 7 bases, and the junction held 8 bases outside the gene matches. CDR3 sequence (DNA): TGTGCCAGTCATACTAGCGGGGGGGCCTTCGGGGAGCTGTTTTTT. This gives the protein CASHTSGGAFGELFF. Full variable domain (missing parts from reference TRBV2 and TRBJ2-2): EPEVTQTPSHQVTQMGQEVILRCVPISNHLYFYWYRQILGQKVEFLVSFYNNEISEKSEIFDDQFSVERPDGSNFTLKIRSTKLEDSAMYFCASHTSGGAFGELFFGEGSRLTVL.

V is TRBV27 and J is TRBJ2-3; 7 bases align to TRBD1. The length of the CDR3 is 13 residues. Germline V gene sequence: CDR1 MNHEY, CDR2 SMNVEV (reference sequence). V trimming: 6 bases; J trimming: 3 bases; junction bases outside the gene matches: 3. The CDR3 sequence: CASRGTATDTQYF. DNA for the CDR3: TGTGCCAGCAGAGGGACAGCGACAGATACGCAGTATTTT.

The chain couples TRBV25-1 to TRBJ1-6, with a tentative D call TRBD1 (6 bases). The CDR3 spans 15 residues. V lost 0 bases and J 7 bases, leaving 10 bases between the germline ends. Germline-derived CDR1 and CDR2 are MGHDK and SYGVNS. The CDR3 coding sequence is TGTGCCAGCAGTGAATATGGCCAGGGGAATTCACCCCTCCACTTT. Protein product: CASSEYGQGNSPLHF.

The chain has TRBV5-1 and TRBJ1-1, with 7 bases matching TRBD1. Germline CDR1 SGHRS, CDR2 YFSETQ. The CDR3 contains 17 residues. Trimming removed 4 bases from V and 0 bases from J; junction bases left unmatched: 12. The CDR3 nucleotides read TGCGCCAGCAGCCCCCGGGACAGAGGCCCACTGAACACTGAAGCTTTCTTT. Translating gives CASSPRDRGPLNTEAFF.